The T cell receptor beta chain described here comes from a study of blood T cell repertoires in COVID-19. Study-wide context: Whether acute or convalescent, the COVID-19 samples came from the United States, Italy and Spain.

Data came from immunoSEQ multiplex PCR; TCRdb stores just in-frame clones and leaves some out. The sample shows a few hundred thousand clones, over 80% of them seen only once. The ends lost 1 base at V and 0 bases at J; junction bases unmatched: 12. Germline V gene data show CDR1 as SGHNT and CDR2 as YYREEE (reference sequence). This CDR3 region has 20 residues. Sequencing used PBMCs or T cells enriched from blood (not recorded which). The sequence was collected from a woman under 30 who had recovered from COVID-19. The chain recombines TRBV5-4 with TRBJ1-6, with 8 positions matching TRBD1. The CDR3 here is CASSLSLTGALSSYNSPLHF. The CDR3 DNA follows: TGTGCCAGCAGCTTGAGTTTGACAGGGGCCCTTAGCTCCTATAATTCACCCCTCCACTTT.